Listed below are T cell receptor beta chains from one sample, sequenced in a study of blood T cell repertoires in COVID-19. Repertoires were generated with immunoSEQ multiplex PCR, while TCRdb's copy carries only in-frame clones and drops some. The table lists about 68,000 clones, approximately 91% of them singletons. Material: peripheral blood. The source is a man in his fifties or sixties with COVID-19, enrolled during active disease. The CDR3 runs from the conserved cysteine through the conserved F or W. A D gene is named only where the DNA matches it firmly.

V	D	J	length	CDR3	DNA
TRBV27	TRBD1	TRBJ2-7	13	CASSFGRGYEQYF	TGTGCCAGCAGTTTTGGCAGGGGGTACGAGCAGTACTTC
TRBV19	-	TRBJ1-2	15	CASSFSGARGYGYTF	TGTGCCAGTAGTTTTAGCGGCGCACGGGGCTATGGCTACACCTTC
TRBV9	TRBD1	TRBJ2-1	16	CASSSRPGGGSNEQFF	TGTGCCAGCAGCTCCCGTCCAGGGGGCGGTAGCAATGAGCAGTTCTTC
TRBV27	-	TRBJ1-1	13	CASSPSGYTEAFF	TGTGCCAGCAGCCCCTCAGGATACACTGAAGCTTTCTTT
TRBV9	TRBD2	TRBJ2-1	14	CASSAGLADNEQFF	TGTGCCAGCAGCGCGGGACTAGCGGACAATGAGCAGTTCTTC
TRBV19	-	TRBJ1-4	12	CASSIRDEKLFF	TGTGCCAGTAGTATCCGGGATGAAAAACTGTTTTTT
TRBV6-5	TRBD2	TRBJ2-1	15	CASSRLAGGYNEQFF	TGTGCCAGCAGCCGACTAGCGGGAGGGTACAATGAGCAGTTCTTC
TRBV2	TRBD2	TRBJ2-1	13	CASRGVAGGEQFF	TGTGCCAGCCGGGGGGTAGCGGGAGGCGAGCAGTTCTTC
TRBV27	TRBD1	TRBJ1-6	16	CASSTRLTGFYSPLHF	TGTGCCAGCAGTACCCGACTGACAGGGTTTTATTCACCCCTCCACTTT
TRBV3-1/TRBV3-2	-	TRBJ1-1	13	CASSQGGDTEAFF	TGTGCCAGCAGCCAAGGGGGGGACACTGAAGCTTTCTTT
TRBV25-1	TRBD2	TRBJ2-1	16	CASSPKGLASYNEQFF	TGTGCCAGCAGTCCCAAGGGACTAGCCTCCTACAATGAGCAGTTCTTC
TRBV29-1	-	TRBJ1-1	11	CSVSGTDEAFF	TGCAGCGTGAGCGGGACGGATGAAGCTTTCTTT
TRBV5-6	-	TRBJ2-1	12	CASSWRDGEQFF	TGTGCCAGCAGCTGGCGGGATGGCGAGCAGTTCTTC
TRBV5-6	TRBD1	TRBJ2-1	18	CASSLRQGAPARYNEQFF	TGTGCCAGCAGCTTGCGACAGGGGGCTCCGGCCCGTTACAATGAGCAGTTCTTC
TRBV3-1/TRBV3-2	TRBD2	TRBJ2-1	15	CASSRTSGVYNEQFF	TGTGCCAGCAGCCGGACTAGCGGGGTCTACAATGAGCAGTTCTTC
TRBV28	TRBD1	TRBJ2-3	15	CASTELTGGADTQYF	TGTGCCAGCACTGAACTGACAGGGGGCGCAGATACGCAGTATTTT